This is a list of T cell receptor beta chains from one sample in a study of pediatric ulcerative colitis. Data came from immunoSEQ multiplex PCR; TCRdb stores just in-frame clones and leaves some out. The sample gives about 12,000 clones, 60% to 80% of which show up once; 4% to 5% is in the top ten. Sequenced sample: gut tissue. Every receptor here comes from a boy aged 10-17 years who was a control in a study of pediatric ulcerative colitis. CDR3s include the opening cysteine and the closing phenylalanine or tryptophan. A D gene is named only where the DNA matches it firmly. Size is stated for part of the rows, as once, few or many counts, or as a class when the clone is expanded.

clone_size	v_call	j_call	d_call	cdr3_aa	cdr3_nt
.	TRBV5-1	TRBJ2-3	.	CASSPPGRTDTQYF	TGCGCCAGCAGCCCACCGGGCCGCACAGATACGCAGTATTTT
.	TRBV10-3	TRBJ2-1	TRBD2	CASRTSGDYNEQFF	TGTGCCAGCAGGACTAGCGGGGACTACAATGAGCAGTTCTTC
.	TRBV11-3	TRBJ2-3	TRBD1	CASSLGQGGTDTQYF	TGTGCCAGCAGCCTAGGACAGGGGGGAACAGATACGCAGTATTTT
.	TRBV6-1	TRBJ2-4	TRBD2	CASSDGLAGEPGDIQYF	TGTGCCAGCAGTGATGGACTAGCGGGAGAGCCCGGGGACATTCAGTACTTC
.	TRBV14	TRBJ1-1	.	CASSLGPNTEAFF	TGTGCCAGCAGCCTTGGACCGAACACTGAAGCTTTCTTT
.	TRBV7-2	TRBJ2-1	TRBD2	CASSPRTSGRWGPNEQFF	TGTGCCAGCAGCCCCAGGACTAGCGGGAGATGGGGCCCAAATGAGCAGTTCTTC
.	TRBV6-1	TRBJ1-2	TRBD1	CASSEYGTGVSNYGYTF	TGTGCCAGCAGTGAATATGGGACAGGGGTCTCTAACTATGGCTACACCTTC
.	TRBV19	TRBJ2-4	TRBD2	CASSTRGGAKNIQYF	TGTGCCAGTAGTACCCGGGGGGGAGCCAAAAACATTCAGTACTTC
.	TRBV27	TRBJ2-3	TRBD2	CASSWGLAGKADTQYF	TGTGCCAGCAGTTGGGGACTAGCGGGAAAAGCGGATACGCAGTATTTT
.	TRBV21-1	TRBJ1-1	.	CASSLGGALSGTEAFF	TGTGCCAGCTCCCTTGGGGGGGCTCTGAGTGGCACTGAAGCTTTCTTT
.	TRBV5-1	TRBJ2-1	.	CASSLQGRDNEQFF	TGCGCCAGCAGCTTGCAGGGCAGGGACAATGAGCAGTTCTTC
.	TRBV19	TRBJ2-3	.	CASSEFARGLRITQYF	TGTGCCAGTAGTGAGTTTGCCCGGGGGCTTAGGATAACGCAGTATTTT
.	TRBV12-5	TRBJ1-3	.	CASAQQGSGNTIYF	TGTGCTAGTGCCCAACAGGGTTCTGGAAACACCATATATTTT
.	TRBV9	TRBJ2-7	.	CASSVDPHPSYEQYF	TGTGCCAGCAGCGTAGACCCCCACCCCTCCTACGAGCAGTACTTC
.	TRBV30	TRBJ1-2	.	CAWSAGLFYGYTF	TGTGCCTGGAGTGCGGGACTTTTCTATGGCTACACCTTC
.	TRBV5-4	TRBJ1-1	.	CASSLQTGSNTEAFF	TGTGCCAGCAGCTTACAGACAGGATCGAACACTGAAGCTTTCTTT
.	TRBV5-1	TRBJ2-1	.	CASSFGLESSYNEQFF	TGCGCCAGCAGCTTCGGACTGGAGAGCTCCTACAATGAGCAGTTCTTC
.	TRBV18	TRBJ2-1	TRBD2	CASSPPGLAGGPGRNEQFF	TGTGCCAGCTCACCCCCGGGACTAGCGGGAGGGCCAGGTCGTAATGAGCAGTTCTTC
medium-sized	TRBV11-2	TRBJ2-1	TRBD2	CASSPLAGRYNEQFF	TGTGCCAGCAGCCCACTAGCGGGTCGTTACAATGAGCAGTTCTTC
.	TRBV6-6	TRBJ2-1	.	CASSPGGQAYNEQFF	TGTGCCAGCAGTCCGGGGGGACAGGCCTACAATGAGCAGTTCTTC
once	TRBV6-1	TRBJ2-7	TRBD2	CASSAGTSGRGYF	TGTGCCAGCAGTGCCGGGACTAGCGGGAGAGGGTACTTC
.	TRBV5-1	TRBJ1-1	.	CASSERTGGNAEAFF	TGCGCCAGCAGCGAAAGAACGGGGGGGAACGCTGAAGCTTTCTTT
.	TRBV5-5	TRBJ2-2	.	CASSLRFQLAGAGELFF	TGTGCCAGCAGCTTGAGGTTTCAACTAGCCGGCGCCGGGGAGCTGTTTTTT
.	TRBV14	TRBJ1-2	.	CASSRVVGNGYTF	TGTGCCAGCAGCCGGGTGGTGGGTAATGGCTACACCTTC
.	TRBV5-4	TRBJ2-2	TRBD1	CASSLLQGTAGELFF	TGTGCCAGCAGCTTATTACAGGGGACGGCCGGGGAGCTGTTTTTT
.	TRBV5-1	TRBJ2-2	TRBD2	CASSFTAGDPDGELFF	TGCGCCAGCAGCTTCACGGCGGGAGACCCCGACGGGGAGCTGTTTTTT
few	TRBV15	TRBJ2-6	.	CATAGDSGANVLTF	TGTGCCACCGCAGGGGACTCTGGGGCCAACGTCCTGACTTTC
.	TRBV19	TRBJ2-6	TRBD1	CATRDRGSGGANVLTF	TGTGCCACCAGGGACAGGGGAAGTGGTGGGGCCAACGTCCTGACTTTC
.	TRBV5-4	TRBJ2-5	TRBD1	CASSPNQGAETQYF	TGTGCCAGCAGCCCAAACCAGGGGGCAGAGACCCAGTACTTC
.	TRBV9	TRBJ1-1	TRBD1	CASSIMTGGEAFF	TGTGCCAGCAGCATCATGACAGGGGGGGAAGCTTTCTTT
.	TRBV11-2	TRBJ1-1	.	CASSLGSAALAEAFF	TGTGCCAGCAGCTTAGGGTCAGCGGCCCTGGCTGAAGCTTTCTTT
.	TRBV2	TRBJ2-1	.	CASSERDEQFF	TGTGCCAGCAGTGAGAGGGATGAGCAGTTCTTC
once	TRBV5-4	TRBJ2-5	.	CASSSGTVQETQYF	TGTGCCAGCAGCAGCGGGACAGTACAAGAGACCCAGTACTTC
few	TRBV6-4	TRBJ2-3	TRBD2	CASSDKREPDTQYF	TGTGCCAGCAGTGACAAGCGGGAGCCAGATACGCAGTATTTT
.	TRBV19	TRBJ2-1	.	CASSLEGGHEQFF	TGTGCCAGTAGTTTGGAGGGGGGGCATGAGCAGTTCTTC
.	TRBV7-8	TRBJ1-4	.	CASSLAMGQMFF	TGTGCCAGCAGCTTAGCGATGGGGCAAATGTTTTTT
.	TRBV18	TRBJ1-3	.	CASSPPTASTLGNTIYF	TGTGCCAGCTCACCACCGACGGCAAGCACTCTTGGAAACACCATATATTTT
.	TRBV4-2	TRBJ2-2	.	CASSPQRQNTGELFF	TGTGCCAGCAGCCCCCAGCGACAGAACACCGGGGAGCTGTTTTTT
.	TRBV4-3	TRBJ2-1	TRBD2	CASSQGTSRNEQFF	TGCGCCAGCAGCCAAGGGACTAGCCGTAATGAGCAGTTCTTC
.	TRBV14	TRBJ1-2	.	CASSQDMDYGYTF	TGTGCCAGCAGCCAAGACATGGACTATGGCTACACCTTC
.	TRBV7-7	TRBJ2-3	.	CASSLGYSADTQYF	TGTGCTAGCAGCTTAGGTTACTCCGCAGATACGCAGTATTTT
few	TRBV19	TRBJ1-2	.	CASTPTGGLTNYGYTF	TGTGCCAGTACCCCCACGGGCGGGCTTACTAACTATGGCTACACCTTC
once	TRBV9	TRBJ2-3	.	CASSSYNTDTQYF	TGTGCCAGCAGTTCTTATAACACAGATACGCAGTATTTT
few	TRBV19	TRBJ1-5	.	CASNPNSNQPQHF	TGTGCCAGTAACCCGAATAGCAATCAGCCCCAGCATTTT
.	TRBV6-6	TRBJ1-1	.	CASSYPRGLRDTEAFF	TGTGCCAGCAGTTACCCACGGGGTTTAAGAGACACTGAAGCTTTCTTT
.	TRBV6-5	TRBJ2-5	.	CASSQLRETQYF	TGTGCCAGCAGTCAGTTGCGGGAGACCCAGTACTTC
few	TRBV5-8	TRBJ1-5	.	CASGTRNQPQHF	TGTGCCAGTGGGACGAGAAATCAGCCCCAGCATTTT
.	TRBV6-1	TRBJ1-1	TRBD1	CASNRDRVQGEAFF	TGTGCCAGCAATAGGGACAGGGTTCAGGGTGAAGCTTTCTTT